The 25 T cell receptor beta chains listed next were all sequenced from one sample in a study of CD8 T cells in Susac syndrome. RNA in amounts of roughly 0.5 to 1 ug was reverse transcribed with random hexamers. TCRdb ran MiXCR on the immunoSEQ multiplex PCR reads and lists one entry per CDR3 protein. The sample carries about 300,000 distinct CDR3 sequences, approximately 84% recorded once. Sequenced: CD8+ T cells from PBMCs. All receptors derive from a human donor with multiple sclerosis.

This clonotype was recorded once. The V gene is TRBV13, the J gene TRBJ2-2; D is possibly TRBD2 (6 bases). V shed 7 bases and J shed 2 bases, with 14 bases lying between them. The CDR3 spans 15 residues. Per germline, CDR1 PRHDT and CDR2 FYEKMQ (reference sequence). This chain's CDR3 is CASMPAGPNTGELFF. CDR3 sequence (DNA): TGTGCCAGCATGCCGGCGGGGCCCAACACCGGGGAGCTGTTTTTT.

This clonotype was detected once. This chain connects TRBV19 to TRBJ2-7; tentative D call: TRBD2 (6 bases). The CDR3 has 14 residues. Germline V gene data show CDR1 as LNHDA and CDR2 as SQIVND (reference sequence). The V gene lost 1 base and the J gene lost 3 bases, with 10 bases spanning the gap. CDR3 region: CASSIVSGSYEQYF. As DNA, the CDR3 is TGTGCCAGTAGTATAGTTTCCGGGAGCTACGAGCAGTACTTC.

This sequence joins TRBV12-3 or TRBV12-4 and TRBJ1-2, with no clear D. The CDR3 is 16 amino acids. V dropped 4 bases and J dropped 7 bases, with 22 bases sitting between them. The CDR3 here is CASSSTGMDRGFGYTF. The CDR3 nucleotides are TGTGCCAGCAGTTCTACGGGGATGGACCGCGGTTTTGGCTACACCTTC.

The genes are TRBV20-1 and TRBJ2-3; D unclear. V was shortened by 0 bases and J by 4 bases, with 8 bases between the two germline ends. The CDR3 runs 13 residues. CDR1 DFQATT and CDR2 SNEGSKA come from the germline V gene (reference sequence). The CDR3 region has the DNA TGCAGTGCTAGAGAGGGATGGGCAGATACGCAGTATTTT. This encodes CSAREGWADTQYF.

The chain links TRBV28 to TRBJ1-2, with 11 nucleotides matching TRBD1. The CDR3 has 15 amino acids. The ends lost 6 bases at V and 6 bases at J; junction bases unmatched: 9. Germline-derived CDR1 and CDR2 are MDHEN and SYDVKM. This CDR3 is CASRETGTGGDGYTF. For the CDR3, the DNA is TGTGCCAGCAGGGAGACCGGGACAGGGGGTGATGGCTACACCTTC.

The chain carries TRBV27 and TRBJ1-2, with TRBD1 matching over 8 bases. CDR3 length: 17 amino acids. The J segment lost 5 bases and the V segment lost 5 bases, leaving 16 bases of the junction unmatched. Germline loops: CDR1 MNHEY, CDR2 SMNVEV (reference sequence). As DNA, the CDR3 is TGTGCCAGCAGTCCTTCCTCCGGGGACAGGCCTTTATATGGCTACACCTTC. It yields the protein CASSPSSGDRPLYGYTF.

This chain connects TRBV6-5 to TRBJ2-7; TRBD1 might be the D (6 bases). Germline-derived CDR1 and CDR2 are MNHEY and SVGAGI. The CDR3 contains 13 residues. Trimming removed 5 bases at V and 8 bases at J, with 16 bases between. The CDR3 spells CASSQDRNQKQYF. The CDR3, as DNA: TGTGCCAGCAGTCAAGACAGGAATCAAAAGCAGTACTTC.

J is TRBJ2-7 and V is TRBV20-1; no clear D gene. Trimming cost V 5 bases and J 4 bases, with 15 bases left between them. CDR3 length equals 13 residues. CDR1 is DFQATT, CDR2 SNEGSKA, per germline (reference sequence). The CDR3 here is CSAALEWGYEQYF. The CDR3 nucleotides are TGCAGTGCTGCTTTAGAGTGGGGTTACGAGCAGTACTTC.

This rearrangement joins TRBV5-4 to TRBJ2-3; 12 positions agree with TRBD2. CDR3 size: 16 residues. J lost 2 bases, V lost 3 bases, and 4 bases had no gene match. The germline V gene encodes CDR1 SGHNT and CDR2 YYREEE (reference sequence). CDR3 nucleotides: TGTGCCAGCAGCTCTGGACTAGCGGGATACACAGATACGCAGTATTTT. Translated, it gives CASSSGLAGYTDTQYF.

The chain couples TRBV12-3 or TRBV12-4 to TRBJ2-3; D remains ambiguous. The CDR3 length is 14 residues. The V end lost 5 bases, the J end lost 2 bases, and 11 bases lay between the germline ends. In nucleotides, the CDR3 is TGTGCCAGCAGTCACCCACGGGCCACAGATACGCAGTATTTT. This codes for CASSHPRATDTQYF.

The rearrangement joins TRBV30 to TRBJ2-2; 13 bases are shared with TRBD2. There are 16 residues in the CDR3. V lost 3 bases to trimming and J lost 4 bases; unmatched junction nucleotides: 5. Germline loops: CDR1 GTSNPN, CDR2 SVGIG (reference sequence). The CDR3: CAWSGLAGVLTGELFF. The DNA of the CDR3 is TGTGCCTGGAGCGGACTAGCGGGAGTACTCACCGGGGAGCTGTTTTTT.

CDR3 coding DNA: TGTGCCAGCAGTCCCCGTGGAGGGGCCTACAATGAGCAGTTCTTC. As protein: CASSPRGGAYNEQFF. The chain uses TRBV27 and TRBJ2-1; TRBD2 is a possible D gene (6 bases). CDR1 is MNHEY, CDR2 SMNVEV, per germline (reference sequence). CDR3 length: 15 amino acids. The V and J ends lost 5 bases and 2 bases respectively, with 13 bases between them.

The chain couples TRBV5-1 to TRBJ2-7; TRBD2 might be the D (6 bases). CDR3 length: 15 amino acids. The germline V gene encodes CDR1 SGHRS and CDR2 YFSETQ. V was cut by 4 bases and J by 2 bases, with 16 bases left in between. For the CDR3, the DNA is TGCGCCAGCAGCCTGGCGGGGCGGAAAACCTACGAGCAGTACTTC. Amino acid sequence: CASSLAGRKTYEQYF.

The DNA of the CDR3 is TGCGCCAGCAGCCAACGGGAGCACAGGGGAGAGACCCAGTACTTC. This gives the protein CASSQREHRGETQYF. The chain is built from TRBV4-1 and TRBJ2-5; possibly TRBD1 for D (7 bases). Germline CDR1 and CDR2: MGHRA and YSYEKL. This CDR3 region has 15 residues. The V gene lost 2 bases and the J gene lost 4 bases, with 14 bases spanning the gap.

The chain carries TRBV27 and TRBJ2-1; a possible D gene is TRBD2 (5 bases). Looked up from germline, CDR1 is MNHEY and CDR2 is SMNVEV (reference sequence). The CDR3 is made up of 12 amino acids. The germline V and J ends were trimmed by 10 bases and 0 bases, with 7 bases remaining between them. The CDR3 DNA reads TGTGCCATCCGGGGCTCCTACAATGAGCAGTTCTTC. Amino acids: CAIRGSYNEQFF.

This chain connects TRBV28 to TRBJ1-1, with D perhaps matching TRBD1 (5 bases). CDR1 is MDHEN, CDR2 SYDVKM, per germline. The V end lost 5 bases, the J end lost 1 base, and 11 bases lay between the germline ends. This CDR3 has 14 residues. The CDR3 reads CASSQTGQNTEAFF. Written as DNA, the CDR3 is TGTGCCAGCAGTCAAACCGGACAGAACACTGAAGCTTTCTTT.

The rearrangement links TRBV12-3 or TRBV12-4 to TRBJ2-1, with TRBD1 matching 8 bases. Germline trimming cut 6 bases from V and 6 bases from J; bases unmatched to any gene: 13. CDR3 length: 16 residues. CDR3 loop: CASSTGPRGLSNEQFF. The DNA of the CDR3 is TGTGCCAGCAGCACGGGGCCCAGGGGGCTTTCCAATGAGCAGTTCTTC.

This sequence joins TRBV12-5 and TRBJ2-1; TRBD2 matches 7 bases. Looked up from germline, CDR1 is LGHNT and CDR2 is FRNRAP. V gave up 1 base and J gave up 9 bases; unmatched junction bases: 18. The CDR3 loop spans 18 amino acids. In DNA, the CDR3 is TGTGCTAGTGGTTTGGGCCCCCTGGCGGGAGTGTCATGGGGTGAGCAGTTCTTC. This translates into CASGLGPLAGVSWGEQFF.

This clonotype was recorded once. V is TRBV2 and J is TRBJ1-1; the D gene is possibly TRBD1 (6 bases). V lost 4 bases, J lost 0 bases, and 15 bases lay in between. There are 16 residues in the CDR3. The V gene's germline CDR1 is SNHLY and CDR2 FYNNEI. The CDR3 is CASSGWGGQMNTEAFF. The DNA of the CDR3 is TGTGCCAGCAGTGGTTGGGGCGGACAGATGAACACTGAAGCTTTCTTT.

J is TRBJ2-1 and V is TRBV12-3 or TRBV12-4; the D gene is possibly TRBD1 (6 bases). Trimming pared 4 bases from V and 2 bases from J, leaving 18 bases between. The CDR3 has 17 residues. The chain's CDR3 is CASSSPQTGLTYNEQFF. The CDR3 DNA reads TGTGCCAGCAGTTCGCCTCAAACAGGGTTAACCTACAATGAGCAGTTCTTC.

This rearrangement joins TRBV20-1 to TRBJ1-1, with 7 bases fitting TRBD1. The CDR3 is made up of 15 amino acids. V trimming: 3 bases; J trimming: 5 bases; junction bases outside the gene matches: 12. Germline-derived CDR1 and CDR2 are DFQATT and SNEGSKA (reference sequence). The CDR3 DNA reads TGCAGTGCTAGGGACAGGAGACAGGGCGAGACTGAAGCTTTCTTT. Residues: CSARDRRQGETEAFF.

V usage is TRBV6-2 or TRBV6-3 and J usage is TRBJ2-1; D is uncertain. The V end was cut by 2 bases, the J end by 0 bases, with 5 bases between. This CDR3 spans 14 amino acids. Germline-derived CDR1 and CDR2 are MNHEY and SVGEGT. In DNA, the CDR3 is TGTGCCAGCAGTTACGTAGACTCCTACAATGAGCAGTTCTTC. It is translated as CASSYVDSYNEQFF.

V and J are TRBV12-3 or TRBV12-4 and TRBJ1-2; 9 positions match TRBD1. The CDR3 covers 18 residues. V lost 2 bases, J lost 6 bases, and 16 bases stayed unmatched. The CDR3 DNA reads as TGTGCCAGCAGTTTAAGTAATGGGGGACAGGGATCCCCTGATGGCTACACCTTC. The encoded protein is CASSLSNGGQGSPDGYTF.

V and J are TRBV30 and TRBJ2-7; 10 bases align to TRBD2. The V segment lost 2 bases and the J segment 3 bases; nucleotides outside the gene matches: 10. The CDR3 loop spans 16 amino acids. The germline V gene encodes CDR1 GTSNPN and CDR2 SVGIG (reference sequence). The CDR3 DNA follows: TGTGCCTGGAGTTCTCAAAGACTAGCGGGCATCTACGAGCAGTACTTC. Translated: CAWSSQRLAGIYEQYF.

This chain links TRBV7-9 with TRBJ1-2; D gene ambiguous. Deletions cut 1 base from V and 0 bases from J, with 9 bases between. Per the germline V gene, CDR1 is SEHNR and CDR2 is FQNEAQ (reference sequence). This CDR3 is built from 15 residues. CDR3 sequence reads: CASSLVTAPNYGYTF. As DNA, the CDR3 is TGTGCCAGCAGCTTAGTTACGGCCCCTAACTATGGCTACACCTTC.